This TCR beta chain was captured by sequencing in a study of blood T cells in healthy people across ages. Study-wide results and limits: Among T cells, TCR beta diversity per million cells dropped roughly linearly as age rose. Long-lived donors exceeded aged donors in naive CD4+ cells and diversity. Higher naive T cell percentage went strongly together with higher TCR beta diversity.

The CDR3 loop spans 14 amino acids. V was pared by 6 bases and J by 0 bases, with 11 bases between. Germline V gene lookup returns CDR1 MGHDK and CDR2 SYGVNS. The study drew donors from healthy Caucasian individuals in Russia aged roughly 6 to 90. For the second PCR, which ran for about 7 to 12 cycles, a sample-barcoded 5' primer and a J-beta primer mix were used. Using its own MiXCR run on the 5' RACE reads, TCRdb lists one record per CDR3 protein. Of 700,000 to 850,000 distinct CDR3 sequences listed, less than 70% are singletons. This clonotype was observed a few times. What it binds is not known. The sequence came from a man older than 75 in good health. Sequenced sample: blood. The chain is built from TRBV25-1 and TRBJ1-2; weak D call: TRBD1 (5 bases). The CDR3 DNA follows: TGTGCCAGCAGCTGGGGCCCTCCTAACTATGGCTACACCTTC. Protein: CASSWGPPNYGYTF.